These 20 T cell receptor beta chains share one sample of origin, sequenced in a study of blood T cell repertoires in COVID-19. This table comes from immunoSEQ multiplex PCR, and its TCRdb copy is limited to in-frame clones, with some not included. Among 90,000 to 120,000 clones, around 86% were seen once, and the ten largest hold more than 14%. Specimen: peripheral blood. Receptors were obtained from a man aged 50 or older with acute or convalescent COVID-19.

This clone was seen a single time. V gene TRBV3-1 (or the pseudogene TRBV3-2) combines with J gene TRBJ2-5, with D hard to call. The V end was cut by 5 bases, the J end by 5 bases, with 21 bases between. The CDR3 runs to 16 residues. CDR1 and CDR2 from the germline V gene are LGHDT and YNNKEL (reference sequence). CDR3: CASSESLLSFSETQYF. For the CDR3, the DNA is TGTGCCAGCAGCGAGTCTCTTCTTTCTTTCTCTGAGACCCAGTACTTC.

This clone has a handful of counts. The gene calls are TRBV12-3 or TRBV12-4 and TRBJ1-1; unclear D gene. The CDR3 has 13 amino acids. Trimming stripped 2 bases from V and 0 bases from J, with 4 bases between. The chain's CDR3 is CASSLQLNTEAFF. The CDR3 DNA reads TGTGCCAGCAGTTTACAGTTGAACACTGAAGCTTTCTTT.

The CDR3 sequence: CSVEDGLAGAYEQYF. The CDR3 DNA follows: TGCAGCGTTGAAGATGGACTAGCGGGAGCTTACGAGCAGTACTTC. The V gene is TRBV29-1, the J gene TRBJ2-7; TRBD2 aligns across 13 bases. Germline V CDR1 and CDR2: SQVTM, ANQGSEA. After removal of 0 bases from V and 4 bases from J, the junction contained 3 bases not matched to a gene. The CDR3 sequence is 15 residues long.

This clone was seen just once. CDR3 region: CASSSGQGVGYTF. CDR3 nucleotide sequence: TGTGCCAGCAGCTCCGGACAGGGGGTTGGCTACACCTTC. V usage is TRBV5-4 and J usage is TRBJ1-2, with 10 bases lining up with TRBD1. The CDR3 is 13 residues long. J gave up 7 bases and V 3 bases, and 3 bases lay outside the gene matches. From germline, CDR1 is SGHNT and CDR2 YYREEE (reference sequence). Drawing the rest from reference TRBV5-4 and TRBJ1-2, the complete variable domain is ETGVTQSPTHLIKTRGQQVTLRCSSQSGHNTVSWYQQALGQGPQFIFQYYREEENGRGNFPPRFSGLQFPNYSSELNVNALELDDSALYLCASSSGQGVGYTFGSGTRLTVV.

Turning to this clone: Other nucleotide sequences from this sample produce the same CDR3. This chain links TRBV10-3 with TRBJ2-7; possibly TRBD1 for D (6 bases). This CDR3 spans 13 amino acids. Germline CDR1 is ENHRY and CDR2 is SYGVKD. V was shortened by 2 bases and J by 1 base, with 6 bases between the two germline ends. The CDR3 protein is CAISEQGSYEQYF. The CDR3 DNA sequence: TGTGCCATCAGTGAGCAGGGGTCCTACGAGCAGTACTTC.

A single count supports this clone. The rearrangement uses TRBV19 and TRBJ2-3; D is undetermined. CDR1 and CDR2 from the germline V gene are LNHDA and SQIVND (reference sequence). Trimming removed 8 bases at V and 1 base at J, with 10 bases between. The CDR3 consists of 13 residues. CDR3 residues: CASASDGTDTQYF. In DNA, the CDR3 is TGTGCCAGTGCGTCCGATGGCACAGATACGCAGTATTTT.

This chain connects TRBV5-1 to TRBJ1-1; D gene uncertain. Germline CDR1 and CDR2: SGHRS and YFSETQ. Trimming took off 1 base at V and 2 bases at J, with 6 bases between the two ends. The CDR3 runs 13 residues. In nucleotides, the CDR3 is TGCGCCAGCAGCTTGCTGAGTAACACTGAAGCTTTCTTT. Translated: CASSLLSNTEAFF.

This rearrangement joins TRBV27 to TRBJ2-7; TRBD1 aligns across 12 bases. The CDR3 length is 16 residues. The germline CDR1 and CDR2 sequences are MNHEY and SMNVEV (reference sequence). J was trimmed by 7 bases and V by 5 bases; bases with no gene match: 12. The CDR3 protein is CASSPLWDRGPGEQYF. The CDR3 DNA is TGTGCCAGCAGTCCCCTATGGGACAGGGGGCCAGGGGAGCAGTACTTC.

In this sample, this clone turned up a few times. The V call is TRBV25-1, the J call TRBJ2-3; D gene unclear. The CDR3 is 14 residues long. Trimming shortened V by 2 bases and J by 1 base, and 7 bases separated the two germline ends. Per the germline V gene, CDR1 is MGHDK and CDR2 is SYGVNS. CDR3 sequence: CASSEALRTDTQYF. The CDR3 DNA reads TGTGCCAGCAGTGAAGCACTTCGCACAGATACGCAGTATTTT.

The J gene is TRBJ2-7, the V gene TRBV27; 9 bases map to TRBD1. V was pared by 6 bases and J by 6 bases, with 6 bases of the junction left unmatched. CDR1 and CDR2 (germline): MNHEY, SMNVEV (reference sequence). The CDR3 consists of 13 residues. CDR3 coding DNA: TGTGCCAGCAGGGAACAGGGGGCAAGCGAGCAGTACTTC. Its protein is CASREQGASEQYF.

This clone has only a few counts. The chain has TRBV10-3 and TRBJ2-2; TRBD2 agrees at 13 bases. Germline V CDR1 and CDR2: ENHRY, SYGVKD. CDR3 length: 18 amino acids. The ends lost 6 bases at V and 3 bases at J; junction bases unmatched: 10. The CDR3 sequence is CAIRRTSGRILDTGELFF. The DNA for the CDR3 is TGTGCCATCAGGCGGACTAGCGGGAGAATCTTGGACACCGGGGAGCTGTTTTTT.

J is TRBJ1-1 and V is TRBV6-5; TRBD1 agrees at 7 bases. The CDR3 contains 14 residues. CDR1 and CDR2 (germline): MNHEY, SVGAGI. J lost 3 bases, V lost 6 bases, and 7 bases had no gene match. The CDR3 region has the DNA TGTGCCAGCAGGCGCCATCAGGGGGACACTGAAGCTTTCTTT. This gives the protein CASRRHQGDTEAFF.

V usage is TRBV10-3 and J usage is TRBJ2-7; 8 bases are shared with TRBD1. Germline V gene sequence: CDR1 ENHRY, CDR2 SYGVKD. The V gene end was trimmed by 4 bases and the J gene end by 0 bases; junction bases not matched to a gene: 2. There are 14 residues in the CDR3. The CDR3: CAISVDRASYEQYF. CDR3 nucleotide sequence: TGTGCCATCAGTGTGGACAGGGCCTCCTACGAGCAGTACTTC.

V and J are TRBV6-4 and TRBJ1-1, with 7 bases identical to TRBD1. This CDR3 comprises 13 residues. Germline V gene sequence: CDR1 MRHNA, CDR2 SNTAGT. The V segment lost 10 bases and the J segment 1 base; nucleotides outside the gene matches: 6. The CDR3 nucleotides are TGTGCCAACGACAGGGCTAAGAACACTGAAGCTTTCTTT. Translation: CANDRAKNTEAFF.

The sample holds many counts of this clone. The CDR3 DNA follows: TGTGCCAGCAGGACGCGAGGGGGCAGGGGTAATGAAAAACTGTTTTTT. Protein: CASRTRGGRGNEKLFF. The rearrangement links TRBV27 to TRBJ1-4; 7 bases are a match to TRBD1. V was pared by 6 bases and J by 4 bases, with 11 bases of the junction left unmatched. The CDR3 is 16 residues long. CDR1 is MNHEY, CDR2 SMNVEV, per germline (reference sequence). The variable domain in full, with the rest retrieved from reference TRBV27 and TRBJ1-4, is EAQVTQNPRYLITVTGKKLTVTCSQNMNHEYMSWYRQDPGLGLRQIYYSMNVEVTDKGDVPEGYKVSRKEKRNFPLILESPSPNQTSLYFCASRTRGGRGNEKLFFGSGTQLSVL.

The sample holds a few counts of this clone. This chain uses TRBV5-4 with TRBJ2-7; D is possibly TRBD2 (5 bases). The length of the CDR3 is 11 residues. The germline CDR1 and CDR2 sequences are SGHNT and YYREEE (reference sequence). V was pared by 2 bases and J by 6 bases, with 6 bases between. CDR3 in amino acids: CASSLGGEQYF. In DNA, the CDR3 is TGTGCCAGCAGCTTAGGAGGCGAGCAGTACTTC. The entire variable domain, with the rest obtained from reference TRBV5-4 and TRBJ2-7, is as follows: ETGVTQSPTHLIKTRGQQVTLRCSSQSGHNTVSWYQQALGQGPQFIFQYYREEENGRGNFPPRFSGLQFPNYSSELNVNALELDDSALYLCASSLGGEQYFGPGTRLTVT.

The chain is built from TRBV30 and TRBJ2-7; D unresolved. V lost 3 bases and J lost 0, with 15 bases in between. Germline-derived CDR1 and CDR2 are GTSNPN and SVGIG (reference sequence). The CDR3 consists of 15 residues. CDR3 region: CAWSPLGASSYEQYF. CDR3 sequence (DNA): TGTGCCTGGAGCCCGCTTGGAGCGAGCTCCTACGAGCAGTACTTC.

The chain uses TRBV28 and TRBJ2-1, with 8 bases fitting TRBD1. This CDR3 has 22 amino acids. V lost 5 bases, J lost 6 bases, and 30 bases stayed unmatched. Germline CDR1 MDHEN, CDR2 SYDVKM. The CDR3 region is CASSLHLTQGEKGKGSRNEQFF. As DNA, the CDR3 is TGTGCCAGCAGTCTCCACCTCACACAGGGGGAGAAGGGTAAGGGGAGCCGCAATGAGCAGTTCTTC.

The chain uses TRBV28 and TRBJ1-4, with D possibly being TRBD1 (5 bases). CDR1 MDHEN and CDR2 SYDVKM come from the germline V gene. V was clipped by 2 bases and J by 4 bases, with 8 bases between them. The CDR3 length is 14 residues. The CDR3 sequence: CASSLPGINEKLFF. In DNA, the CDR3 is TGTGCCAGCAGTTTACCAGGGATTAATGAAAAACTGTTTTTT. Drawing the rest from reference TRBV28 and TRBJ1-4, the complete variable domain is DVKVTQSSRYLVKRTGEKVFLECVQDMDHENMFWYRQDPGLGLRLIYFSYDVKMKEKGDIPEGYSVSREKKERFSLILESASTNQTSMYLCASSLPGINEKLFFGSGTQLSVL.

The V gene is TRBV4-2, the J gene TRBJ2-3; D gene uncertain. Trimming removed 1 base at V and 6 bases at J, with 8 bases between. The length of the CDR3 is 13 residues. Germline V CDR1 and CDR2: LGHNA, YNFKEQ. As DNA, the CDR3 is TGTGCCAGCAGCCAAGGCGAGGAGGATACGCAGTATTTT. Protein sequence: CASSQGEEDTQYF.